One sample yielded the 14 T cell receptor beta chains listed below, sequenced in a study of breast tumors, draining lymph nodes, adjacent tissues. TCRdb ran MiXCR on the multiplex PCR reads and lists one entry per CDR3 protein. The table shows about 180,000 distinct CDR3 sequences, with approximately 30% occurring only once. The lymph nodes were axillary draining lymph nodes from breast cancer patients. The sequenced sample consisted of axillary lymph node tissue. The receptors were gathered from a female donor with breast cancer. Some clones in this sample may be carry-over from other donors' samples.

This clonotype was seen many times. The chain employs TRBV12-3 or TRBV12-4 and TRBJ2-2, with 8 bases identical to TRBD2. This CDR3 comprises 14 residues. The V and J ends lost 8 bases and 7 bases, in that order; junction bases with no gene match: 9. CDR3 DNA: TGTGCCAGCCTTCCCGGGGGGGCGGTCGGGGAGCTGTTTTTT. It yields the protein CASLPGGAVGELFF.

This clonotype has only one observation. This may be a read error, as it is one base from a much larger clone. The gene calls are TRBV5-4 and TRBJ1-2; D is uncertain. This CDR3 has 13 amino acids. V lost 7 bases and J 4 bases, leaving 14 bases between the germline ends. CDR1 and CDR2 from the germline V gene are SGHNT and YYREEE (reference sequence). Here the CDR3 reads CASSTDTTYGYTF. The CDR3 nucleotides are TGTGCCAGCTCTACGGATACTACCTATGGCTACACCTTC.

This clonotype was picked up many times. The chain couples TRBV7-2 to TRBJ2-3; possibly TRBD1 for D (6 bases). CDR1 is SGHTA, CDR2 FQGNSA, per germline. This CDR3 has 15 residues. The V and J ends lost 1 base and 3 bases respectively, with 11 bases between them. The CDR3, as DNA: TGTGCCAGCAGCTTAGACAGGGTATTAACAGATACGCAGTATTTT. Translation: CASSLDRVLTDTQYF.

The CDR3 nucleotides are TGCGCCAGCTCAATCGGGACAGGAGGTGACAAACTGTTTTTT. Its translation is CASSIGTGGDKLFF. The J gene is TRBJ1-4, the V gene TRBV5-1; 8 nucleotides match TRBD1. Germline V gene data show CDR1 as SGHRS and CDR2 as YFSETQ. Losses at the gene ends were 7 bases for V and 11 bases for J; bases not matched to a gene: 13. This CDR3 comprises 14 residues.

The chain links TRBV12-3 or TRBV12-4 to TRBJ1-1, with D maybe TRBD1 (5 bases). This CDR3 spans 13 amino acids. V was cut by 6 bases and J by 4 bases, with 12 bases left in between. The CDR3: CASREGTITEAFF. DNA of the CDR3: TGTGCCAGCAGAGAGGGGACCATCACTGAAGCTTTCTTT.

The CDR3 sequence: CASSFNPTGELFF. The CDR3 nucleotides read TGTGCCAGCAGTTTTAACCCCACCGGGGAGCTGTTTTTT. The chain couples TRBV28 to TRBJ2-2, with D unclear. Between the trimmed V and J ends, which lost 3 bases and 4 bases, there was a span of 6 bases. Germline CDR1 and CDR2: MDHEN and SYDVKM. The CDR3 loop spans 13 amino acids.

This clonotype was counted many times. V gene TRBV5-6 combines with J gene TRBJ1-2; D is ambiguous. Trimming left V 0 bases short and J 6 bases short, with 9 bases between. The CDR3 runs 13 residues. CDR1 and CDR2 from the germline V gene are SGHDT and YYEEEE. The CDR3 DNA reads as TGTGCCAGCAGCTTGGTTGGGGAGGATGGCTACACCTTC. Encoded protein: CASSLVGEDGYTF.

This chain joins TRBV20-1 and TRBJ2-2; D call uncertain. Per the germline V gene, CDR1 is DFQATT and CDR2 is SNEGSKA (reference sequence). V was trimmed by 1 base and J by 6 bases, leaving 12 bases between them. The CDR3 is 14 residues long. This chain's CDR3 is CSARGPLGPGELFF. Written as DNA, the CDR3 is TGCAGTGCTAGAGGACCCCTAGGTCCCGGGGAGCTGTTTTTT.

This clonotype was seen repeatedly, ten times or more. The rearrangement links TRBV6-4 to TRBJ2-7; the D gene could be TRBD1 or TRBD2 (5 bases each). The germline CDR1 and CDR2 sequences are MRHNA and SNTAGT. Between the trimmed V and J ends, which lost 5 bases and 2 bases, there was a span of 25 bases. This CDR3 comprises 18 residues. For the CDR3, the DNA is TGTGCCAGCAGTAATTATCCCTTGTTGGGGACGGAGACCTACGAGCAGTACTTC. Translation: CASSNYPLLGTETYEQYF.

This clonotype was picked up one time. The rearrangement joins TRBV9 to TRBJ1-1; TRBD1 matches 7 bases. V dropped 7 bases and J dropped 3; count of bases not matched to a gene: 6. The CDR3 is made up of 13 amino acids. The germline V gene encodes CDR1 SGDLS and CDR2 YYNGEE. Here the CDR3 reads CASQGGEDTEAFF. The CDR3 DNA is TGTGCCAGCCAGGGGGGAGAAGACACTGAAGCTTTCTTT. Full variable domain (remainder filled in from reference TRBV9 and TRBJ1-1): DSGVTQTPKHLITATGQRVTLRCSPRSGDLSVYWYQQSLDQGLQFLIQYYNGEERAKGNILERFSAQQFPDLHSELNLSSLELGDSALYFCASQGGEDTEAFFGQGTRLTVV.

Worth noting for this clonotype: A much larger clone differs by one base, so this may be a read error. The V gene is TRBV6-5, the J gene TRBJ1-2; perhaps TRBD1 as D (5 bases). The V and J ends lost 0 bases and 1 base respectively, with 9 bases between them. The CDR3 has 15 amino acids. The germline V gene has CDR1 MNHEY and CDR2 SVGAGI. DNA for the CDR3: TGTGCCAGCAGTTACTCGAGACAGAGTAACTATGGCTACACCTTC. Residues: CASSYSRQSNYGYTF.

This clonotype was counted many times. V gene TRBV20-1 combines with J gene TRBJ2-7; D unclear. V dropped 3 bases and J dropped 2 bases, with 14 bases sitting between them. There are 14 residues in the CDR3. Looked up from germline, CDR1 is DFQATT and CDR2 is SNEGSKA (reference sequence). The CDR3 region is CSARSALGTYEQYF. In DNA form, the CDR3 reads TGCAGTGCTAGGAGCGCTCTGGGGACCTACGAGCAGTACTTC.

This clonotype was picked up one time. This may be a read error: a much more frequent sequence differs by one nucleotide. The chain uses TRBV6-5 and TRBJ1-3; 9 bases line up with TRBD1. The trim removed 4 bases at V and 8 bases at J, leaving 9 bases unmatched. This CDR3 comprises 15 residues. Looked up from germline, CDR1 is MNHEY and CDR2 is SVGAGI. CDR3: CASSSGQGTGDTIYF. The DNA for the CDR3 is TGTGCCAGCAGTTCCGGACAGGGGACGGGAGACACCATATATTTT.

This clonotype was counted ten times or more. The V and J genes are TRBV5-1 and TRBJ1-2; TRBD1 might be the D (5 bases). The CDR3 is made up of 12 amino acids. Deletions cut 5 bases from V and 7 bases from J, with 12 bases between. The germline CDR1 and CDR2 sequences are SGHRS and YFSETQ. In DNA form, the CDR3 reads TGCGCCAGCAGTGGAGGCAGGGCTGGCTACACCTTC. It yields the protein CASSGGRAGYTF.